The 14 T cell receptor beta chains presented below share a single source sample, sequenced in a study of T cells in Graves' hyperthyroidism and ophthalmopathy. RNA transcripts yielded amplified TCR beta CDR3 regions. When the TCR CDR3 underwent first-round RT-PCR, the HTBI primer set was used. One entry per CDR3 protein results from TCRdb running MiXCR on the multiplex PCR reads. The repertoire holds 210,000 or so distinct CDR3 sequences, with 17% as singletons. Specimen: blood. These receptors were obtained from a man between 45 and 60 years old with Graves' hyperthyroidism.

This clonotype appeared once. The chain has TRBV7-2 and TRBJ1-2; 9 positions match TRBD1. The length of the CDR3 is 14 residues. The V segment lost 5 bases and the J segment 8 bases; nucleotides outside the gene matches: 9. Germline loops: CDR1 SGHTA, CDR2 FQGNSA. CDR3: CASSAPGTGSGYTF. The CDR3 nucleotides are TGTGCCAGCAGCGCACCCGGGACAGGGAGCGGCTACACCTTC. The whole variable domain, remainder taken from reference TRBV7-2 and TRBJ1-2, is GAGVSQSPSNKVTEKGKDVELRCDPISGHTALYWYRQSLGQGLEFLIYFQGNSAPDKSGLPSDRFSAERTGGSVSTLTIQRTQQEDSAVYLCASSAPGTGSGYTFGSGTRLTVV.

This clonotype was detected many times. The chain employs TRBV12-3 or TRBV12-4 and TRBJ2-7; D gene ambiguous. This CDR3 has 13 residues. Trimming removed 1 base at V and 3 bases at J, with 7 bases between. Here the CDR3 reads CASSLGVGYEQYF. CDR3 coding DNA: TGTGCCAGCAGTTTAGGCGTGGGCTACGAGCAGTACTTC.

In its sample, this clonotype was seen many times. The chain links TRBV18 to TRBJ2-7; D is tentatively TRBD1 or TRBD2 (5 bases each). The V end lost 3 bases, the J end lost 5 bases, and 11 bases lay between the germline ends. CDR1 is KGHSH, CDR2 LQKENI, per germline. The CDR3 loop spans 13 amino acids. CDR3 sequence (DNA): TGTGCCAGCTCACCGGGACCGAGGAACGAGCAGTACTTC. Protein product: CASSPGPRNEQYF.

This clonotype occurred a few times. The V call is TRBV13, the J call TRBJ2-5, with TRBD1 matching over 8 bases. This CDR3 has 14 amino acids. Per germline, CDR1 PRHDT and CDR2 FYEKMQ (reference sequence). The V gene end was trimmed by 1 base and the J gene end by 2 bases; junction bases not matched to a gene: 0. For the CDR3, the DNA is TGTGCCAGCAGCTTAGACAGGGGGCAAGAGACCCAGTACTTC. Amino acids: CASSLDRGQETQYF.

CDR3 DNA sequence: TGCAGCGTGAGACAGGGATCCGAGCAGTACTTC. This codes for CSVRQGSEQYF. This rearrangement joins TRBV29-1 to TRBJ2-7; 7 bases align to TRBD1. V shed 6 bases and J 6 bases; nucleotides not matched to a gene: 5. The CDR3 has 11 amino acids. Per germline, CDR1 SQVTM and CDR2 ANQGSEA.

The chain has TRBV4-3 and TRBJ2-4, with 7 bases that match TRBD1. Trimming cost V 0 bases and J 5 bases; bases outside gene matches: 19. The CDR3 has 20 residues. Germline V gene sequence: CDR1 LGHNA, CDR2 YSLEER. The chain's CDR3 is CASSQDVDLRGLRGENIQYF. Written as DNA, the CDR3 is TGCGCCAGCAGCCAAGATGTAGATCTTAGGGGGCTAAGAGGGGAAAACATTCAGTACTTC.

Many counts were recorded for this clonotype. The chain joins TRBV12-3 or TRBV12-4 to TRBJ2-3; D is unclear. CDR3 length: 13 residues. Trimming took off 5 bases at V and 1 base at J, with 7 bases between the two ends. The chain's CDR3 is CASSTPGTDTQYF. The CDR3 DNA reads as TGTGCCAGCAGTACCCCAGGCACAGATACGCAGTATTTT.

This clonotype was observed a handful of times. The V call is TRBV27, the J call TRBJ1-6, with D possibly matching TRBD1 (6 bases). Trimming removed 6 bases at V and 6 bases at J, with 12 bases between. This CDR3 region has 14 residues. The germline V gene encodes CDR1 MNHEY and CDR2 SMNVEV (reference sequence). CDR3 nucleotide sequence: TGTGCCAGCAGAACCTCGGACAGTAATTCACCCCTCCACTTT. It specifies CASRTSDSNSPLHF.

This clonotype was found many times. V gene TRBV28 combines with J gene TRBJ2-1; 7 nucleotides agree with TRBD2. This CDR3 contains 18 residues. CDR1 MDHEN and CDR2 SYDVKM come from the germline V gene. V lost 6 bases to trimming and J lost 1 base; unmatched junction nucleotides: 15. The CDR3 region has the DNA TGTGCCAGCAGGGGAGCGGGACGTCGCAATAAGTCCTACAATGAGCAGTTCTTC. It specifies CASRGAGRRNKSYNEQFF.

This clonotype was seen only a few times. The chain combines TRBV10-3 with TRBJ2-5, with D possibly TRBD2 on 5 matching bases. In germline, CDR1 is ENHRY, CDR2 SYGVKD. CDR3 length equals 15 residues. Trimming took off 3 bases at V and 1 base at J, with 12 bases between the two ends. The CDR3 nucleotides read TGTGCCATCAGTGACCCCACGGGGTCCCAAGAGACCCAGTACTTC. It codes for CAISDPTGSQETQYF.

This clonotype was seen repeatedly, ten times or more. The chain uses TRBV20-1 and TRBJ2-1, with 7 bases that match TRBD2. This CDR3 is 12 amino acids long. The germline CDR1 and CDR2 sequences are DFQATT and SNEGSKA (reference sequence). J was trimmed by 5 bases and V by 7 bases; bases with no gene match: 5. In DNA, the CDR3 is TGCAGTGGGGCGGGACTAAACAATGAGCAGTTCTTC. It encodes CSGAGLNNEQFF.

The gene calls are TRBV7-2 and TRBJ2-3; D is possibly TRBD2 (5 bases). The CDR3 contains 13 residues. Trimming took 3 bases from V and 4 from J, leaving 8 bases between them. CDR1 and CDR2 (germline): SGHTA, FQGNSA. CDR3 in DNA: TGTGCCAGCAGCTTTAGCGACCCAGATACGCAGTATTTT. Translation: CASSFSDPDTQYF.

Only a few counts were recorded for this clonotype. V usage is TRBV7-9 and J usage is TRBJ2-7, with D possibly TRBD1 on 5 matching bases. The CDR3 loop spans 11 amino acids. V lost 3 bases and J 6 bases, leaving 6 bases between the germline ends. Germline V gene data show CDR1 as SEHNR and CDR2 as FQNEAQ (reference sequence). The CDR3, as DNA: TGTGCCAGCAGCTTCAGGGCCGAGCAGTACTTC. The encoded protein is CASSFRAEQYF.

This clonotype occurred many times. The V gene is TRBV20-1, the J gene TRBJ1-5; the D is unclear. CDR1 DFQATT and CDR2 SNEGSKA come from the germline V gene (reference sequence). CDR3 length: 14 amino acids. Trimming left V 3 bases short and J 0 bases short, with 9 bases between. The chain's CDR3 is CSASIGPSNQPQHF. The CDR3, as DNA: TGCAGTGCTAGTATAGGACCTAGCAATCAGCCCCAGCATTTT.